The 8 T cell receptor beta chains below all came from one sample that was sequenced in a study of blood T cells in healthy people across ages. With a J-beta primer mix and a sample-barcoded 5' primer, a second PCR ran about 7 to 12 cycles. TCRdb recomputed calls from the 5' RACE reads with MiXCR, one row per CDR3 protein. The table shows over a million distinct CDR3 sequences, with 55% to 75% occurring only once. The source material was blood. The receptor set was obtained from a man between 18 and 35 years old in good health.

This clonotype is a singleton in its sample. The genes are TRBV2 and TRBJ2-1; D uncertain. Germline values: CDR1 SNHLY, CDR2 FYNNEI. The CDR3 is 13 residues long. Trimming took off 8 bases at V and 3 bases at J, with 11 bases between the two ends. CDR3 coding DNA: TGTGCCAGCGGTAAGATAGTCTACAATGAGCAGTTCTTC. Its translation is CASGKIVYNEQFF.

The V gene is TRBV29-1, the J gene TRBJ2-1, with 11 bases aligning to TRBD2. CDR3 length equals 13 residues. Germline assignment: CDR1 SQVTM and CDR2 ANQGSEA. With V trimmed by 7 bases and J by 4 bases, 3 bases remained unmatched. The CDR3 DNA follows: TGCAGCGGTCGGACTAGCGGGTACAATGAGCAGTTCTTC. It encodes CSGRTSGYNEQFF.

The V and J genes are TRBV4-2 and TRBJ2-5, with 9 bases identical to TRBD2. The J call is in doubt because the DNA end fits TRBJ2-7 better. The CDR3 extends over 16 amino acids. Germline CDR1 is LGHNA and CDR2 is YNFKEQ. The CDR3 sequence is CASSQMRGGSSYEQYF. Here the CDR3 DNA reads TGTGCCAGCAGCCAGATGCGGGGGGGATCCTCCTACGAGCAGTACTTC.

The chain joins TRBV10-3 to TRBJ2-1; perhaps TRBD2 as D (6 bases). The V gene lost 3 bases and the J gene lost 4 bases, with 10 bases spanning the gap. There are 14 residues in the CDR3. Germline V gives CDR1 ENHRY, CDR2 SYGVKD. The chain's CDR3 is CAISDVGGYNEQFF. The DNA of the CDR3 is TGTGCCATCAGTGATGTCGGGGGTTACAATGAGCAGTTCTTC.

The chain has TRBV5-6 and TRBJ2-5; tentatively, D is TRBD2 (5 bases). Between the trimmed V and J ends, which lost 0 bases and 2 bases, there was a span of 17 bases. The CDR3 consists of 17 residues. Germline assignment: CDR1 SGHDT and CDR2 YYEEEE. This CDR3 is CASSLDLDFVRQETQYF. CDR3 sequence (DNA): TGTGCCAGCAGCTTGGACCTGGACTTCGTCCGTCAAGAGACCCAGTACTTC.

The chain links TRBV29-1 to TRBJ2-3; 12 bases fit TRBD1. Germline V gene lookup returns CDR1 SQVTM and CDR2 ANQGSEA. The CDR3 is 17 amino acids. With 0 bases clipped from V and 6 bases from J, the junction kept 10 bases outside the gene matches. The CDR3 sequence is CSVEDLGQGALGDTQYF. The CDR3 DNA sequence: TGCAGCGTTGAAGATTTGGGACAGGGGGCGTTGGGGGATACGCAGTATTTT.

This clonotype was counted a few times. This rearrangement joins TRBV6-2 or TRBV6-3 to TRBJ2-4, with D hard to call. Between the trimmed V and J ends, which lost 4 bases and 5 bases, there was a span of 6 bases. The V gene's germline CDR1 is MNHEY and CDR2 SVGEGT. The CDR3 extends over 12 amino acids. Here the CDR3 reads CASSSGQNIQYF. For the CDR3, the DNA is TGTGCCAGCAGTTCCGGACAAAACATTCAGTACTTC.

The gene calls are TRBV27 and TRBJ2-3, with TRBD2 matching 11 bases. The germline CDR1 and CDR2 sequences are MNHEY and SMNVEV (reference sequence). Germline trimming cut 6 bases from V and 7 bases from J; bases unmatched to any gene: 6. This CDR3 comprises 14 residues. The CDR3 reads CASRSSGRANTQYF. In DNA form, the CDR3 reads TGTGCCAGCAGGAGTAGCGGGAGGGCGAATACGCAGTATTTT.